This T cell receptor (beta chain) was recorded in a study of relationships among human T cell subsets. Whole-study results and caveats: Many CDR3s were shared across Th1, Th2 and regulatory subsets. Bead-based sorting did not rule out CD4+CD8+ double-positive cells.

A note on this clonotype: As yet, its antigen is unknown.

TCR alpha and beta CDR3s were amplified from mRNA by semiquantitative ARM-PCR. In ARM-PCR, communal superprimers followed tagged nested gene-specific primers for exponential amplification. Nested primers were removed by exonuclease before the second PCR round. TCRdb recomputed calls from the multiplex PCR reads with MiXCR, one row per CDR3 protein. Here the sample spans approximately 14,000 distinct CDR3 sequences, over 50% being singletons. CD4+ cells were positively selected first, then anti-CD25 beads isolated CD4+CD25+ regulatory T cells. What was sequenced was Tregs sorted from blood. This receptor was taken from a middle-aged man in good health.

The CDR3 sequence: CASSRGAQETQYF. In nucleotides, the CDR3 is TGTGCCAGCAGCCGGGGGGCACAAGAGACCCAGTACTTC. This sequence joins TRBV7-8 and TRBJ2-5, with D possibly TRBD2 on 7 matching bases. V was trimmed by 5 bases and J by 2 bases, leaving 9 bases between them. This CDR3 is built from 13 residues. CDR1 SGHVS and CDR2 FQNEAQ come from the germline V gene.